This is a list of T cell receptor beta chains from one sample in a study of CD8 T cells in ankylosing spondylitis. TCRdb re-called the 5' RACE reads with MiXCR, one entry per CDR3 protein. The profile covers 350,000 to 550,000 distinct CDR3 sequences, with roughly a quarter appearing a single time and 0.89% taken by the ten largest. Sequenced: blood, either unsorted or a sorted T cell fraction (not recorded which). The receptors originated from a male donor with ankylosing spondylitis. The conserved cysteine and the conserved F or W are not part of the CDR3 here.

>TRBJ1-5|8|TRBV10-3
AIRNQPQH
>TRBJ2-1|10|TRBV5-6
ASSLGGFGQF
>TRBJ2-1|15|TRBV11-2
ASSPGPRLAGDNEQF
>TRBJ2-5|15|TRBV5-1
ASSLKRTGVSPETQY
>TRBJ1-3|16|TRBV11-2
ASSLYRGQGSSGNTIY
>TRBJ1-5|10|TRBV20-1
SAGQGDQPQH
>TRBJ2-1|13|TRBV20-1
SAELAGARNNEQF
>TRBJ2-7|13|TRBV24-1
ATSASGQGAYEQY
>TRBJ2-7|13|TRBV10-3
AISEEGHRFYEQY
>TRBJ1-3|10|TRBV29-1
SVRGAGNTIY
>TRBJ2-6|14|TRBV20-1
SARGLAGVGANVLT
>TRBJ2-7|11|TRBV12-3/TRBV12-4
ASSLFQDYEQY
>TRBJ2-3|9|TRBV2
ASSETDTQY